Presented here are 11 T cell receptor beta chains from one specimen sequenced in a study of beta chain features in type 1 diabetes. The whole isolated RNA underwent reverse transcription, so sequencing captured expressed TCRB transcripts. Libraries were prepared by immunoSEQ multiplex PCR; TCRdb keeps only in-frame clonotypes and omits some of them. The sample records around 240,000 clones, 9.6% being singletons. Sequenced input: naive CD4+ T cells from blood. These TCRs come from a woman between 18 and 29 years old in good health.

The V and J genes are TRBV5-6 and TRBJ1-1; 8 bases agree with TRBD1. This CDR3 is 15 amino acids long. Germline V gives CDR1 SGHDT, CDR2 YYEEEE. The V and J ends lost 5 bases and 0 bases, in that order; junction bases with no gene match: 6. The CDR3 loop reads CASRTLTGVNTEAFF. In nucleotides, the CDR3 is TGTGCCAGCAGGACCTTGACAGGGGTGAACACTGAAGCTTTCTTT.

The gene calls are TRBV19 and TRBJ1-1; 7 bases are shared with TRBD1. Trimming took 5 bases from V and 11 from J; bases not matched to a gene: 8. CDR3 length: 12 residues. Germline values: CDR1 LNHDA, CDR2 SQIVND (reference sequence). The CDR3 sequence: CASSGRQGLAFF. The CDR3 nucleotides are TGTGCCAGTAGTGGCAGACAGGGACTGGCTTTCTTT.

This clone was recorded a few times. V usage is TRBV6-1 and J usage is TRBJ1-2; D perhaps matches TRBD1 (6 bases). Deletions cut 6 bases from V and 1 base from J, with 12 bases between. Germline V gene data show CDR1 as MNHNS and CDR2 as SASEGT. The CDR3 runs 14 residues. The CDR3 nucleotides read TGTGCCAGCAGAGGGACACCCATTAACTATGGCTACACCTTC. It specifies CASRGTPINYGYTF.

J is TRBJ2-2 and V is TRBV2, with D perhaps matching TRBD2 (5 bases). Germline V gives CDR1 SNHLY, CDR2 FYNNEI. The length of the CDR3 is 15 residues. V was pared by 4 bases and J by 3 bases, with 12 bases between. Written as DNA, the CDR3 is TGTGCCAGCAGTGTGCGATCCGGGGACACCGGGGAGCTGTTTTTT. Its protein is CASSVRSGDTGELFF.

In its sample, this clone was seen a few times. Other DNA sequences within the sample encode an identical CDR3. The chain joins TRBV9 to TRBJ1-3; weak D call: TRBD1 (6 bases). The CDR3 runs 14 residues. The V gene lost 4 bases and the J gene lost 1 base, with 9 bases spanning the gap. Germline CDR1 reads SGDLS; CDR2 reads YYNGEE. In DNA, the CDR3 is TGTGCCAGCAGCCCCGGGACATCTGGAAACACCATATATTTT. The encoded protein is CASSPGTSGNTIYF. The full variable domain, with the rest looked up from reference TRBV9 and TRBJ1-3, is DSGVTQTPKHLITATGQRVTLRCSPRSGDLSVYWYQQSLDQGLQFLIQYYNGEERAKGNILERFSAQQFPDLHSELNLSSLELGDSALYFCASSPGTSGNTIYFGEGSWLTVV.

The chain carries TRBV7-8 and TRBJ1-4; no clear D. The germline gives CDR1 SGHVS, CDR2 FQNEAQ. The CDR3 runs 13 residues. V lost 1 base to trimming and J lost 8 bases, with 8 bases between them. The CDR3: CASSLGHGEKLFF. The CDR3 DNA reads as TGTGCCAGCAGCTTAGGGCATGGCGAAAAACTGTTTTTT.

The gene calls are TRBV9 and TRBJ2-1; 9 bases map to TRBD2. The trim removed 0 bases at V and 7 bases at J, leaving 8 bases unmatched. CDR1 is SGDLS and CDR2 is YYNGEE in the germline V gene. The CDR3 has 16 amino acids. The CDR3 DNA reads as TGTGCCAGCAGCGTAGGAGGTAGCGGGAGTAAGAATGAGCAGTTCTTC. This gives the protein CASSVGGSGSKNEQFF.

This sequence joins TRBV11-1 and TRBJ1-3, with D hard to call. CDR3 size: 13 residues. Germline assignment: CDR1 SGHAT and CDR2 FQDESV (reference sequence). Trimming took off 5 bases at V and 4 bases at J, with 9 bases between the two ends. CDR3 nucleotide sequence: TGTGCCAGCAGCGTTGACGGGGGAAACACCATATATTTT. Encoded protein: CASSVDGGNTIYF.

The V call is TRBV2, the J call TRBJ1-1, with D unclear. Germline values: CDR1 SNHLY, CDR2 FYNNEI. The V gene lost 2 bases and the J gene lost 1 base, with 11 bases spanning the gap. This CDR3 region has 15 residues. CDR3 residues: CASSETPAGNTEAFF. For the CDR3, the DNA is TGTGCCAGCAGTGAAACCCCCGCCGGGAACACTGAAGCTTTCTTT.

This clone was counted between two and nine times. V is TRBV4-1 and J is TRBJ2-3; D remains unclear. Germline CDR1 MGHRA, CDR2 YSYEKL. The CDR3 spans 15 residues. Trimming shortened V by 4 bases and J by 4 bases, and 15 bases separated the two germline ends. The CDR3 region has the DNA TGCGCCAGCAGCCCGGAGCCTAGTTTTGCAGATACGCAGTATTTT. It translates to CASSPEPSFADTQYF.

This chain joins TRBV4-2 and TRBJ1-1, with D perhaps matching TRBD1 (5 bases). CDR1 is LGHNA, CDR2 YNFKEQ, per germline. The CDR3 length is 16 residues. Trimming stripped 0 bases from V and 2 bases from J, with 13 bases between. The CDR3 DNA sequence: TGTGCCAGCAGCCAAGATCGTGGAGGGGCTAACACTGAAGCTTTCTTT. This codes for CASSQDRGGANTEAFF.